This TCR beta chain is drawn from a study of T cell repertoires in cytomegalovirus infection. This clonotype was seen at least ten times. TCRdb re-analysed the reads in MiXCR, keeping a single row per CDR3 protein. Of about 140,000 distinct CDR3 sequences in the sample, roughly 6% were seen once. The origin of this receptor is a human donor in good health (CMV status not recorded). Some clones in this sample may be carry-over from other donors' samples. Sequencing input: PBMCs.

The CDR3 spells CAISGQGALRNTEAFF. CDR3 nucleotides: TGTGCCATCAGTGGACAGGGGGCTTTGAGGAACACTGAAGCTTTCTTT. The chain employs TRBV10-3 and TRBJ1-1; 10 bases are shared with TRBD1. J lost 1 base, V lost 4 bases, and 6 bases had no gene match. CDR3 length equals 16 residues. The germline gives CDR1 ENHRY, CDR2 SYGVKD.